A few counts support the clone carrying this T cell receptor (beta chain). The antigen is unknown. This record belongs to a study of response to subunit inactivated influenza vaccine. The study, taken as a whole, reports: The authors proposed limited new T cell recruitment per seasonal influenza vaccination.

Germline V gene sequence: CDR1 LGHNA, CDR2 YSLEER. The V end lost 1 base, the J end lost 6 bases, and 9 bases lay between the germline ends. This CDR3 spans 14 amino acids. Each CDR3 protein gets one entry after TCRdb re-called the RT-PCR reads with MiXCR. The repertoire includes about 650,000 distinct CDR3 sequences, 14% of them detected once, and 6% to 9.5% sits in the top ten. Here the sequenced sample was PBMCs from blood, taken less than 15 days before vaccination. The source of this sequence is a man aged 45-65 years who received an inactivated influenza vaccine. The rearrangement joins TRBV4-3 to TRBJ2-2; no reliable D call. CDR3 nucleotides: TGCGCCAGCAGCCAAGGCGTCGTGGCCGGGGAGCTGTTTTTT. Amino acids: CASSQGVVAGELFF.